A single sample is the source of the 10 T cell receptor beta chains below, sequenced in a study of shared clonotypes between healthy human individuals. Here immunoSEQ multiplex PCR was the method, and the copy in TCRdb shows in-frame clones only, minus some. The table lists more than 400,000 clones, more than 65% of them singletons. Sequencing input: PBMCs. The receptors were sampled from a woman between 40 and 55 years old in good health. Some clones in this sample may be carry-over from other donors' samples.

This clone appeared a few times. The rearrangement links TRBV5-1 to TRBJ2-3, with 9 bases identical to TRBD2. The V and J ends lost 0 bases and 6 bases, in that order; junction bases with no gene match: 2. Germline loops: CDR1 SGHRS, CDR2 YFSETQ. The CDR3 runs to 14 residues. In DNA, the CDR3 is TGCGCCAGCAGCTTGGGCGGGAGGGACGATACGCAGTATTTT. The encoded protein is CASSLGGRDDTQYF.

This clone appeared once. The chain links TRBV18 to TRBJ2-7; D not resolved. The CDR3 totals 11 residues. V was shortened by 2 bases and J by 6 bases, with 5 bases between the two germline ends. Germline CDR1 and CDR2: KGHSH and LQKENI. The CDR3 is CASSPGVEQYF. CDR3 DNA sequence: TGTGCCAGCTCACCAGGGGTCGAGCAGTACTTC.

This sequence joins TRBV18 and TRBJ2-1; 8 bases align to TRBD2. The CDR3 covers 13 residues. Trimming took 6 bases from V and 8 from J; bases not matched to a gene: 6. The germline gives CDR1 KGHSH, CDR2 LQKENI. Here the CDR3 reads CASSATSDYEQFF. The CDR3 bases are TGTGCCAGCTCCGCGACTAGCGATTATGAGCAGTTCTTC. Filled out from reference TRBV18 and TRBJ2-1, the complete variable domain reads NAGVMQNPRHLVRRRGQEARLRCSPMKGHSHVYWYRQLPEEGLKFMVYLQKENIIDESGMPKERFSAEFPKEGPSILRIQQVVRGDSAAYFCASSATSDYEQFFGPGTRLTVL.

V is TRBV5-1 and J is TRBJ1-4, with D uncertain. This CDR3 spans 13 amino acids. Trimming pared 2 bases from V and 4 bases from J, leaving 6 bases between. Germline V gene sequence: CDR1 SGHRS, CDR2 YFSETQ. The chain's CDR3 is CASSFNSNEKLFF. CDR3 DNA sequence: TGCGCCAGCAGCTTCAACAGTAATGAAAAACTGTTTTTT.

The chain employs TRBV7-2 and TRBJ2-5; maybe TRBD2 (6 bases). V lost 0 bases and J lost 1, with 12 bases in between. This CDR3 has 16 amino acids. Germline-derived CDR1 and CDR2 are SGHTA and FQGNSA. The CDR3 protein is CASSLAHRGAQETQYF. For the CDR3, the DNA is TGTGCCAGCAGCTTAGCCCACCGCGGGGCCCAAGAGACCCAGTACTTC. The whole variable domain, filled in from reference TRBV7-2 and TRBJ2-5, reads GAGVSQSPSNKVTEKGKDVELRCDPISGHTALYWYRQSLGQGLEFLIYFQGNSAPDKSGLPSDRFSAERTGGSVSTLTIQRTQQEDSAVYLCASSLAHRGAQETQYFGPGTRLLVL.

In nucleotides, the CDR3 is TGCGCCAGCAGCCAAAGGGAGACAGGGCCCGGTGAGCAGTTCTTC. This sequence encodes CASSQRETGPGEQFF. The chain links TRBV4-1 to TRBJ2-1; TRBD1 aligns across 7 bases. The germline V gene has CDR1 MGHRA and CDR2 YSYEKL. The CDR3 runs to 15 residues. The V and J ends lost 2 bases and 9 bases, in that order; junction bases with no gene match: 10.

The chain links TRBV28 to TRBJ1-4; D might be TRBD1 (5 bases). Germline V gives CDR1 MDHEN, CDR2 SYDVKM. The CDR3 contains 14 residues. V dropped 6 bases and J dropped 4 bases, with 12 bases sitting between them. As DNA, the CDR3 is TGTGCCAGCAGCGGGACCGACTATAATGAAAAACTGTTTTTT. Translating it yields CASSGTDYNEKLFF.

This chain uses TRBV28 with TRBJ2-7, with TRBD1 identical over 7 bases. CDR1 is MDHEN and CDR2 is SYDVKM in the germline V gene. The CDR3 covers 14 residues. With 5 bases clipped from V and 5 bases from J, the junction kept 9 bases outside the gene matches. CDR3 DNA sequence: TGTGCCAGCAGTCCGACAGGGCTCGACCACGAGCAGTACTTC. It translates to CASSPTGLDHEQYF. Variable domain in full (rest from reference TRBV28 and TRBJ2-7): DVKVTQSSRYLVKRTGEKVFLECVQDMDHENMFWYRQDPGLGLRLIYFSYDVKMKEKGDIPEGYSVSREKKERFSLILESASTNQTSMYLCASSPTGLDHEQYFGPGTRLTVT.

This clone was counted many times. Other DNA sequences within the sample encode an identical CDR3. The chain is built from TRBV28 and TRBJ2-2; D may be TRBD1 or TRBD2 (5 bases each). CDR1 and CDR2 from the germline V gene are MDHEN and SYDVKM. Trimming took off 6 bases at V and 4 bases at J, with 9 bases between the two ends. The CDR3 is 13 amino acids. CDR3 nucleotides: TGTGCCAGCAGGAGGGGTGGCACCGGGGAGCTGTTTTTT. It yields the protein CASRRGGTGELFF. The variable domain in full, completed from reference TRBV28 and TRBJ2-2, reads DVKVTQSSRYLVKRTGEKVFLECVQDMDHENMFWYRQDPGLGLRLIYFSYDVKMKEKGDIPEGYSVSREKKERFSLILESASTNQTSMYLCASRRGGTGELFFGEGSRLTVL.

This chain joins TRBV5-1 and TRBJ2-5; 11 bases align to TRBD2. The CDR3 totals 16 residues. With V trimmed by 4 bases and J by 3 bases, 8 bases remained unmatched. CDR1 SGHRS and CDR2 YFSETQ come from the germline V gene. The CDR3 sequence: CASSRLAGGGEETQYF. The CDR3 DNA reads TGCGCCAGCAGCCGTCTAGCGGGAGGTGGAGAAGAGACCCAGTACTTC. The full variable domain, in which reference TRBV5-1 and TRBJ2-5 provide the parts outside the CDR3, is KAGVTQTPRYLIKTRGQQVTLSCSPISGHRSVSWYQQTPGQGLQFLFEYFSETQRNKGNFPGRFSGRQFSNSRSEMNVSTLELGDSALYLCASSRLAGGGEETQYFGPGTRLLVL.